Detailed here is one T cell receptor beta chain. The antigen is undetermined. The record originates from a study of OX40 agonist ivuxolimab in advanced cancers. Study-wide context: Patients undergoing dose escalation presented with hepatocellular carcinoma, melanoma, renal cell or head and neck cancer.

Study results and limitations: Relative to CD4+ cells, CD8+ T cells on average had more expanded clones.

Assay: immunoSEQ multiplex PCR; the TCRdb copy retains only in-frame clones and omits some. This sample carries around 20,000 clones, approximately 84% of them seen once, and the ten largest clones take 30%. This CDR3 is 14 amino acids long. Germline V gene lookup returns CDR1 MNHNY and CDR2 SVGAGI (reference sequence). The germline V and J ends were trimmed by 4 bases and 6 bases, with 15 bases remaining between them. The chain is built from TRBV6-6 and TRBJ1-2, with a possible D match to TRBD1 (5 bases). This clonotype was sampled from an adult with an advanced solid tumor such as melanoma, head and neck, liver or kidney cancer. The sample here was CD4+ or CD8+ T cells sorted from blood, taken in a trial of the OX40 agonist ivuxolimab. The CDR3 DNA follows: TGTGCCAGCAGTTCACACCAGGGTTGTCATGGCTACACCTTC. This gives the protein CASSSHQGCHGYTF.